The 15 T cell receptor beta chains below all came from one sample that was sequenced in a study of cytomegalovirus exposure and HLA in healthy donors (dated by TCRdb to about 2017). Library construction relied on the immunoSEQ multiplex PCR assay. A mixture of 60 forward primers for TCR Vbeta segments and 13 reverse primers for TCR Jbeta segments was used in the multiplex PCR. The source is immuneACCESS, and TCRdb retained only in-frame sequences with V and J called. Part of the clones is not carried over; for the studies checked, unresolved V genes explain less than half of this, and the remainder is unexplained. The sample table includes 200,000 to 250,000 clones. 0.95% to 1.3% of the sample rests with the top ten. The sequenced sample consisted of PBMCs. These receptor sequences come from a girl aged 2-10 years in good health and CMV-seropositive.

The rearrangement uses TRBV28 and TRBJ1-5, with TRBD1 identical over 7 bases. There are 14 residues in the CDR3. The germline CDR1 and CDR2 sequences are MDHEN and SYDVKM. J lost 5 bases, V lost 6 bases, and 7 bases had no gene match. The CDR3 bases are TGTGCCAGCAGAACCGGGACAGACTATCAGCCCCAGCATTTT. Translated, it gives CASRTGTDYQPQHF.

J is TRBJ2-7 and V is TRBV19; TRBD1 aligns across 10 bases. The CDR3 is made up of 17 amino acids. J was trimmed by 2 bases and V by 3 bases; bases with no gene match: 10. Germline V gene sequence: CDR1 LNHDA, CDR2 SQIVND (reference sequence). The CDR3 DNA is TGTGCCAGTAGTATGGGGCTAAGACAGGGGGCGACCTACGAGCAGTACTTC. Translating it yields CASSMGLRQGATYEQYF. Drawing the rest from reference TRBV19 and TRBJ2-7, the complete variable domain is DGGITQSPKYLFRKEGQNVTLSCEQNLNHDAMYWYRQDPGQGLRLIYYSQIVNDFQKGDIAEGYSVSREKKESFPLTVTSAQKNPTAFYLCASSMGLRQGATYEQYFGPGTRLTVT.

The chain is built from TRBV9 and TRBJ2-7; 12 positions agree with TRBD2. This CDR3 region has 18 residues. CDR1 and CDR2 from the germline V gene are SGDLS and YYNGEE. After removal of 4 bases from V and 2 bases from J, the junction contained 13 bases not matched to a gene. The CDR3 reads CASSSSPVRTSGTYEQYF. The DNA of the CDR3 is TGTGCCAGCAGCTCCAGCCCAGTAAGGACTAGCGGGACCTACGAGCAGTACTTC.

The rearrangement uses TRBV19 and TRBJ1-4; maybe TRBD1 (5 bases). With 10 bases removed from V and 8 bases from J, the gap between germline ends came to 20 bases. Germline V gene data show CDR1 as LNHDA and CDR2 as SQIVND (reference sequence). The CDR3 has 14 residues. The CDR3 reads CAITWGGSGEKLFF. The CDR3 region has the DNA TGTGCCATTACCTGGGGGGGAAGTGGAGAAAAACTGTTTTTT. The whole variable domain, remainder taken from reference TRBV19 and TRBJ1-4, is DGGITQSPKYLFRKEGQNVTLSCEQNLNHDAMYWYRQDPGQGLRLIYYSQIVNDFQKGDIAEGYSVSREKKESFPLTVTSAQKNPTAFYLCAITWGGSGEKLFFGSGTQLSVL.

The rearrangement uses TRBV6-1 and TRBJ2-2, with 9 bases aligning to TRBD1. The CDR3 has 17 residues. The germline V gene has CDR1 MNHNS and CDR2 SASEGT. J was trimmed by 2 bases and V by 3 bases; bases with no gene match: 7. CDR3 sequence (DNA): TGTGCCAGCAGTGAGGGACAGGGATACGTCAACACCGGGGAGCTGTTTTTT. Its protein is CASSEGQGYVNTGELFF.

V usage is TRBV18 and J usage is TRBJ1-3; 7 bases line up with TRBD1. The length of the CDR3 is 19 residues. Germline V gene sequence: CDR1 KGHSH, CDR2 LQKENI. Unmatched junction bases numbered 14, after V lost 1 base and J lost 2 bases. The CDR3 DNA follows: TGTGCCAGCTCACCACTGAACGCGCAGGCTGGACAGGCTGGAAACACCATATATTTT. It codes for CASSPLNAQAGQAGNTIYF. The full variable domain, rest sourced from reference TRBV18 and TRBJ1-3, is NAGVMQNPRHLVRRRGQEARLRCSPMKGHSHVYWYRQLPEEGLKFMVYLQKENIIDESGMPKERFSAEFPKEGPSILRIQQVVRGDSAAYFCASSPLNAQAGQAGNTIYFGEGSWLTVV.

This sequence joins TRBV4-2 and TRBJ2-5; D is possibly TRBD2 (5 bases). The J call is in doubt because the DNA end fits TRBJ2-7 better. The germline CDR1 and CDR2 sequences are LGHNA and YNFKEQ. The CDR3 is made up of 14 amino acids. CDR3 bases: TGTGCCAGCAGCCAAGAGATGGTCGGGAACGAGCAGTACTTC. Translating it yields CASSQEMVGNEQYF.

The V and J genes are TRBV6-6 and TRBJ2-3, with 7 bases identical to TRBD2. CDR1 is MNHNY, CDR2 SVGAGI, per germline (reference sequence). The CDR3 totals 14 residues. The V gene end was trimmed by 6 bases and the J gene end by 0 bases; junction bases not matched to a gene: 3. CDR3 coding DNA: TGTGCCAGCAGCTGGGGGGGAAGCACAGATACGCAGTATTTT. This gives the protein CASSWGGSTDTQYF.

CDR3 protein: CASSQTGISEAFF. The CDR3 nucleotides are TGTGCCAGCAGCCAGACAGGGATTTCTGAAGCTTTCTTT. This sequence joins TRBV4-2 and TRBJ1-1, with 7 positions matching TRBD1. From germline, CDR1 is LGHNA and CDR2 YNFKEQ. Trimming at V came to 3 bases and at J to 6 bases, leaving 4 bases not matched to a gene. The CDR3 runs 13 residues.

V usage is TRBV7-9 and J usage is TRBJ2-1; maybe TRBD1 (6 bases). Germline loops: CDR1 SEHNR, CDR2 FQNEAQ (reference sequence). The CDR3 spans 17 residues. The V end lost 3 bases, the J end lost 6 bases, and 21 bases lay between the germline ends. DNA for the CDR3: TGTGCCAGCAGCTTTACCCTTAGCACTACACAGGGCAATGAGCAGTTCTTC. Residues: CASSFTLSTTQGNEQFF.

Here the CDR3 DNA reads TGTGCCAGCAGCCCACGACCAAGCGAGTTCTACGAGCAGTACTTC. Translation: CASSPRPSEFYEQYF. The chain uses TRBV14 and TRBJ2-7; D gene ambiguous. The CDR3 runs 15 residues. The germline V and J ends were trimmed by 4 bases and 3 bases, with 16 bases remaining between them. CDR1 SGHDN and CDR2 FVKESK come from the germline V gene.

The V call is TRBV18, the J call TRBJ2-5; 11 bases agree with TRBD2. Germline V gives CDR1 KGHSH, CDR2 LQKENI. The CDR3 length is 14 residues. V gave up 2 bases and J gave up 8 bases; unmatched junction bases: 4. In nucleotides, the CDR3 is TGTGCCAGCTCACCAAAGACTAGCGGGGAAACCCAGTACTTC. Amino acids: CASSPKTSGETQYF. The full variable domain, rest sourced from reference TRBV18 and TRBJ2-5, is NAGVMQNPRHLVRRRGQEARLRCSPMKGHSHVYWYRQLPEEGLKFMVYLQKENIIDESGMPKERFSAEFPKEGPSILRIQQVVRGDSAAYFCASSPKTSGETQYFGPGTRLLVL.

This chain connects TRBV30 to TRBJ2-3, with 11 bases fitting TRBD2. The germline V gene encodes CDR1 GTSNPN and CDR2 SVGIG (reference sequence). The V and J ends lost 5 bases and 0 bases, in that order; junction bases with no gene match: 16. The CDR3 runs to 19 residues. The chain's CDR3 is CAWVSRWGLAVNSTDTQYF. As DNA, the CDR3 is TGTGCCTGGGTATCCAGATGGGGACTAGCGGTGAATAGCACAGATACGCAGTATTTT.

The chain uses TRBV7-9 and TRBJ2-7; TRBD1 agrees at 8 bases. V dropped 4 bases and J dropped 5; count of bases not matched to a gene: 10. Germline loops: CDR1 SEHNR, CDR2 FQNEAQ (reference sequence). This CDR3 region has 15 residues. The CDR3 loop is CASSSSGTGAHEQYF. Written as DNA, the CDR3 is TGTGCCAGCAGCTCCTCCGGGACAGGTGCGCACGAGCAGTACTTC.

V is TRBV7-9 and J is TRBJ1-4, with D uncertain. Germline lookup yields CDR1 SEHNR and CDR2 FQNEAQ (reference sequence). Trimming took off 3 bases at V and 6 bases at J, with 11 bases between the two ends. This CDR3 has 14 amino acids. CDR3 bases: TGTGCCAGCAGCTTGGGGAGCGGACATGAAAAACTGTTTTTT. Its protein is CASSLGSGHEKLFF. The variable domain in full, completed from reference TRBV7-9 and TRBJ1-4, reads DTGVSQNPRHKITKRGQNVTFRCDPISEHNRLYWYRQTLGQGPEFLTYFQNEAQLEKSRLLSDRFSAERPKGSFSTLEIQRTEQGDSAMYLCASSLGSGHEKLFFGSGTQLSVL.